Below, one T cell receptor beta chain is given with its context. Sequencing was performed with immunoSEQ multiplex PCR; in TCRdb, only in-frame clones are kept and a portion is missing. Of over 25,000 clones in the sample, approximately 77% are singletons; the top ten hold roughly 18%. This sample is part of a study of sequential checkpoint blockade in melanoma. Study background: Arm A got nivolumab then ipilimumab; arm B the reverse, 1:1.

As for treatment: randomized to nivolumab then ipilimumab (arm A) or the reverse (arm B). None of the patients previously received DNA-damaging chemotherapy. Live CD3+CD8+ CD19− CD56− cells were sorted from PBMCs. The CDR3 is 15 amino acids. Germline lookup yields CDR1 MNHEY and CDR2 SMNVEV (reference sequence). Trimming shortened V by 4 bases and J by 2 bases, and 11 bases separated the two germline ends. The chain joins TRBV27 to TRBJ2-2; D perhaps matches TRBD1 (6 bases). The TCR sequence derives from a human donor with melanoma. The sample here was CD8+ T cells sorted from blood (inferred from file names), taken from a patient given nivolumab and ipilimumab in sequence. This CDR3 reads CASSYGTSNTGELFF. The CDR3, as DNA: TGTGCCAGCAGTTACGGGACATCCAACACCGGGGAGCTGTTTTTT.